This T cell receptor (beta chain) was retrieved from a study of T cell responses to AZD1222 COVID-19 vaccine. Study information: Second doses at about 4 or about 12 weeks were pooled. Notes on the study in general: At baseline, just a handful of AZD1222 recipients tested seropositive. Donors skewed white British and female; clonal diversity was possibly underestimated.

The table came from immunoSEQ multiplex PCR; TCRdb's copy has only in-frame clones and leaves some out. The sample contains 150,000 to 200,000 clones, around 92% of which appear only once. The germline V gene has CDR1 SNHLY and CDR2 FYNNEI. This CDR3 is built from 14 residues. With 2 bases removed from V and 5 bases from J, the gap between germline ends came to 12 bases. This clone was recorded only once. Its antigen is as yet unknown. The receptor's source is an adult in good health. This rearrangement joins TRBV2 to TRBJ1-1, with D uncertain. Sequenced material: peripheral blood, taken on day 0 of AZD1222 vaccination. The CDR3 loop reads CASSEYGGWTEAFF. The DNA for the CDR3 is TGTGCCAGCAGTGAATATGGCGGGTGGACTGAAGCTTTCTTT.